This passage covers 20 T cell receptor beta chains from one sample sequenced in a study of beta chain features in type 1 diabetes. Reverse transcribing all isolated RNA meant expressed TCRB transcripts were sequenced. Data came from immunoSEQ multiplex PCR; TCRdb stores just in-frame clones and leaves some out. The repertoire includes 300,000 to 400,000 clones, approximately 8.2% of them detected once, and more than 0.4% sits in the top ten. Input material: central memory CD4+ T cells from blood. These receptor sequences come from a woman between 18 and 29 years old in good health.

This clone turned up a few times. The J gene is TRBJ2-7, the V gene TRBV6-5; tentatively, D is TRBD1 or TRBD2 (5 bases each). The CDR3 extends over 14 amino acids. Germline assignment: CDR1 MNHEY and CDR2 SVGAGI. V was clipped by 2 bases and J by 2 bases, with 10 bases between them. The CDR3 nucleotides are TGTGCCAGCAGTTACGGGACGGGGCCCTACGAGCAGTACTTC. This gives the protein CASSYGTGPYEQYF.

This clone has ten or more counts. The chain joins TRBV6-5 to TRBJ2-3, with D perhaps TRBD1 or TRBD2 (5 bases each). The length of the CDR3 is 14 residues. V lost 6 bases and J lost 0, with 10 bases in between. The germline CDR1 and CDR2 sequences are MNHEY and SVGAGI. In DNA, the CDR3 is TGTGCCAGCAGAGGGGACCGTAGCACAGATACGCAGTATTTT. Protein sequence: CASRGDRSTDTQYF.

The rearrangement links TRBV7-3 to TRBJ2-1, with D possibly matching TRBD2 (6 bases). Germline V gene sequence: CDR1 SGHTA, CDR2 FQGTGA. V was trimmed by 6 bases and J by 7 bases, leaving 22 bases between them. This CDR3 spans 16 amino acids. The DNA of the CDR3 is TGTGCCAGCAGTAAATCCCCGGGACTTATAGGAAATGAGCAGTTCTTC. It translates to CASSKSPGLIGNEQFF.

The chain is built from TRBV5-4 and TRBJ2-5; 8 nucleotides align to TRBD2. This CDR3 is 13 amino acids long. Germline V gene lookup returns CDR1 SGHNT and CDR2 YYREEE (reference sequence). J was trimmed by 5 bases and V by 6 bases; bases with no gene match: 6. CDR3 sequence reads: CASTLAGWETQYF. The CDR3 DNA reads TGTGCCAGCACATTAGCGGGGTGGGAGACCCAGTACTTC.

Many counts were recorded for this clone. This CDR3 is CASSNSGHEQFF. CDR3 in DNA: TGTGCCAGCAGTAATAGCGGTCACGAGCAGTTCTTC. The gene calls are TRBV25-1 and TRBJ2-1, with D perhaps TRBD2 (6 bases). Germline CDR1 MGHDK, CDR2 SYGVNS. The length of the CDR3 is 12 residues. V was shortened by 5 bases and J by 10 bases, with 12 bases between the two germline ends.

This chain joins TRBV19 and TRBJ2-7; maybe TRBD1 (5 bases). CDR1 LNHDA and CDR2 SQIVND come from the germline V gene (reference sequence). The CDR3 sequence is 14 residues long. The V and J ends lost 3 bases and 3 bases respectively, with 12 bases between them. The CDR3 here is CASSMDLGVYEQYF. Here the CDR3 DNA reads TGTGCCAGTAGTATGGACCTAGGGGTCTACGAGCAGTACTTC. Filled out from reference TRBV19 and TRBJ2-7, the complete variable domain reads DGGITQSPKYLFRKEGQNVTLSCEQNLNHDAMYWYRQDPGQGLRLIYYSQIVNDFQKGDIAEGYSVSREKKESFPLTVTSAQKNPTAFYLCASSMDLGVYEQYFGPGTRLTVT.

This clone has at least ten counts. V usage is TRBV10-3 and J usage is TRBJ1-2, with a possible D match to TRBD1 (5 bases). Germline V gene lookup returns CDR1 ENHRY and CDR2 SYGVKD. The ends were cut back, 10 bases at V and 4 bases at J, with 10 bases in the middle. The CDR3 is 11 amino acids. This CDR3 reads CATQGSYGYTF. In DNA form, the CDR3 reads TGTGCCACCCAGGGTAGCTATGGCTACACCTTC.

The CDR3 reads CASSFLPGTNYGYTF. CDR3 DNA: TGTGCCAGCAGTTTTCTCCCCGGGACAAACTATGGCTACACCTTC. This sequence joins TRBV28 and TRBJ1-2; a weak D match, TRBD1 (6 bases). The CDR3 is 15 residues long. The germline V gene has CDR1 MDHEN and CDR2 SYDVKM. The germline V and J ends were trimmed by 3 bases and 2 bases, with 13 bases remaining between them.

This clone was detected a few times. CDR3: CASSMEHRGTVTYEQYF. The CDR3 nucleotides are TGTGCCAGTAGTATGGAACATAGGGGGACAGTCACCTACGAGCAGTACTTC. The gene calls are TRBV19 and TRBJ2-7; 7 positions agree with TRBD1. Germline V gene sequence: CDR1 LNHDA, CDR2 SQIVND (reference sequence). CDR3 length: 17 amino acids. The J segment lost 2 bases and the V segment lost 3 bases, leaving 13 bases of the junction unmatched. Complete variable domain (other parts from reference TRBV19 and TRBJ2-7): DGGITQSPKYLFRKEGQNVTLSCEQNLNHDAMYWYRQDPGQGLRLIYYSQIVNDFQKGDIAEGYSVSREKKESFPLTVTSAQKNPTAFYLCASSMEHRGTVTYEQYFGPGTRLTVT.

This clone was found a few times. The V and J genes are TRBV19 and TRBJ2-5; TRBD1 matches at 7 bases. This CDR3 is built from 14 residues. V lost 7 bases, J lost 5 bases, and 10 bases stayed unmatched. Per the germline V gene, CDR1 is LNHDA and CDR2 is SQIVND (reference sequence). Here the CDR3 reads CASTATGSSETQYF. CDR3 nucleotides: TGTGCCAGTACCGCGACAGGGAGCAGTGAGACCCAGTACTTC.

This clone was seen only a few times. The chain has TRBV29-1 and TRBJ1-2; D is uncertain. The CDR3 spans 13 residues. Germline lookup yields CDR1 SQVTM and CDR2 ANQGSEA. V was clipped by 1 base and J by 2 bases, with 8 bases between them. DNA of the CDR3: TGCAGCGTTGAAGGACATACGAACTATGGCTACACCTTC. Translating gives CSVEGHTNYGYTF.

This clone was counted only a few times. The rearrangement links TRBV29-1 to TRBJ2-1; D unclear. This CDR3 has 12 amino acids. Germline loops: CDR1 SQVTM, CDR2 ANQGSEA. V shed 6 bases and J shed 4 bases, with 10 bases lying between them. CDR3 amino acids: CSVLPHYNEQFF. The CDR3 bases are TGCAGCGTCCTTCCCCATTACAATGAGCAGTTCTTC.

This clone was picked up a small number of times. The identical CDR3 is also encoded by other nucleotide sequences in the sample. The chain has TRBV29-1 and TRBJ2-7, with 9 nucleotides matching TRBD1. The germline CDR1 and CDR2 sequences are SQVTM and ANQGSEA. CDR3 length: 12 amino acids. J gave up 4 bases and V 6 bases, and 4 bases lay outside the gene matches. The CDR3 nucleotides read TGCAGCGTGGCCGGGACAGGGTACGAGCAGTACTTC. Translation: CSVAGTGYEQYF.

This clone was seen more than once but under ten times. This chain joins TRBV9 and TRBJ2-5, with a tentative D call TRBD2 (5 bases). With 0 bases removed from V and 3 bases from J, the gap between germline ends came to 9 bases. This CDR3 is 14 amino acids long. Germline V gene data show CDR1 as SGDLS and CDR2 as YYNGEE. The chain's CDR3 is CASSVAGREETQYF. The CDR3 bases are TGTGCCAGCAGCGTAGCCGGGCGGGAAGAGACCCAGTACTTC.

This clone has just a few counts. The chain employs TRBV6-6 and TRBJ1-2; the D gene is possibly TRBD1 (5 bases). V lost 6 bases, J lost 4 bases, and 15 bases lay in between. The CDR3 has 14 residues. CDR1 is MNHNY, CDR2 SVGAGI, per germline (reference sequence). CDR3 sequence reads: CASRLQGLIYGYTF. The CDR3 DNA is TGTGCCAGCAGGCTCCAGGGTCTGATCTATGGCTACACCTTC.

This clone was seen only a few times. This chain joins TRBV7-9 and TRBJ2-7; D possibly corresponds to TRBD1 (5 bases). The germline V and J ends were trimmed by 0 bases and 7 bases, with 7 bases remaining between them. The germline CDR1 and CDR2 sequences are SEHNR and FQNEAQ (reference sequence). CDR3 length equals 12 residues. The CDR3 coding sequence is TGTGCCAGCAGCTTAGCGTCAGGGGAGCAGTACTTC. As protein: CASSLASGEQYF.

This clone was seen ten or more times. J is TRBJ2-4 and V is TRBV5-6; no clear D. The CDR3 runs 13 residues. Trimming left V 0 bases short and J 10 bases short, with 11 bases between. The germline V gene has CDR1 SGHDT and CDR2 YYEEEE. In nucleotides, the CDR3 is TGTGCCAGCAGCTTGGGTTATACGGAGATTCAGTACTTC. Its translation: CASSLGYTEIQYF.

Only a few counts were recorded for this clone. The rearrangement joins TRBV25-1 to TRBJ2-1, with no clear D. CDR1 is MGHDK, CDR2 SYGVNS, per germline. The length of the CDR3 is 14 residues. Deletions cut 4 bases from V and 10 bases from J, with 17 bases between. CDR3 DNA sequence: TGTGCCAGCAGTGGGAAGTCGGGCGGAGCCGAGCAGTTCTTC. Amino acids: CASSGKSGGAEQFF.

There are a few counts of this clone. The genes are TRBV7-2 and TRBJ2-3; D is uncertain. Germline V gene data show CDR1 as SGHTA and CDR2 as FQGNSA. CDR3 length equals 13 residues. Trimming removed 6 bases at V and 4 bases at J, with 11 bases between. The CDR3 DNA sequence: TGTGCCAGCAGACTAAGGCCCCCAGATACGCAGTATTTT. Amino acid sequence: CASRLRPPDTQYF. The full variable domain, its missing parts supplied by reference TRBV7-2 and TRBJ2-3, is GAGVSQSPSNKVTEKGKDVELRCDPISGHTALYWYRQSLGQGLEFLIYFQGNSAPDKSGLPSDRFSAERTGGSVSTLTIQRTQQEDSAVYLCASRLRPPDTQYFGPGTRLTVL.

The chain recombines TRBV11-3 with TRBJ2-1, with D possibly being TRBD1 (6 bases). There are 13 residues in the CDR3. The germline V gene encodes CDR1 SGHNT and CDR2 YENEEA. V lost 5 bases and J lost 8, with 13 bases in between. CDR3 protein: CASSGNRDDEQFF. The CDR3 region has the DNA TGTGCCAGCAGCGGAAACAGGGACGATGAGCAGTTCTTC. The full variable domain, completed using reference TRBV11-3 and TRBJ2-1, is EAGVVQSPRYKIIEKKQPVAFWCNPISGHNTLYWYLQNLGQGPELLIRYENEEAVDDSQLPKDRFSAERLKGVDSTLKIQPAELGDSAVYLCASSGNRDDEQFFGPGTRLTVL.